The 8 T cell receptor beta chains below come from one sample, sequenced in a study of preoperative IRX-2 immunotherapy in early breast cancer. This sample's treatment: preoperative locoregional IRX-2 cytokine immunotherapy. The data were produced by immunoSEQ multiplex PCR, yet TCRdb's version contains in-frame clones alone and is incomplete. The data hold tens of thousands of clones, with roughly 82% observed a single time. Sequences were derived from lymph node tissue, sampled after IRX-2 immunotherapy. These TCRs come from a human donor with breast cancer.

V gene TRBV7-6 combines with J gene TRBJ2-3; 14 nucleotides line up with TRBD2. The V gene end was trimmed by 4 bases and the J gene end by 7 bases; junction bases not matched to a gene: 7. Germline loops: CDR1 SGHVS, CDR2 FNYEAQ. This CDR3 is built from 16 residues. The CDR3 is CASSSTSGGAVYTQYF. The CDR3, as DNA: TGTGCCAGCAGCTCGACTAGCGGGGGGGCAGTATATACGCAGTATTTT.

This chain uses TRBV11-3 with TRBJ1-6, with D possibly matching TRBD1 (5 bases). The germline CDR1 and CDR2 sequences are SGHNT and YENEEA. This CDR3 spans 14 amino acids. Trimming took 4 bases from V and 9 from J, leaving 13 bases between them. In DNA form, the CDR3 reads TGTGCCAGCAGCTGGACAAACGTCGGTTCACCCCTCCACTTT. This codes for CASSWTNVGSPLHF.

V usage is TRBV6-8 and J usage is TRBJ1-6; tentative D call: TRBD1 (5 bases). The CDR3 is 14 amino acids. Germline values: CDR1 MNHGY, CDR2 SAAAGT. Deletions cut 4 bases from V and 2 bases from J, with 6 bases between. Written as DNA, the CDR3 is TGTGCCAGCAGTTGGGGGACCTATAATTCACCCCTCCACTTT. This gives the protein CASSWGTYNSPLHF.

The rearrangement uses TRBV28 and TRBJ2-5, with D hard to call. CDR1 and CDR2 from the germline V gene are MDHEN and SYDVKM. The CDR3 is 12 residues long. V was pared by 2 bases and J by 4 bases, with 5 bases between. Here the CDR3 reads CASSLEIETQYF. As DNA, the CDR3 is TGTGCCAGCAGTTTAGAAATAGAGACCCAGTACTTC.

The sample holds a few counts of this clone. The rearrangement joins TRBV11-3 to TRBJ1-1; D remains unclear. Deletions cut 1 base from V and 0 bases from J, with 9 bases between. The germline gives CDR1 SGHNT, CDR2 YENEEA. The CDR3 loop spans 15 amino acids. CDR3 DNA sequence: TGTGCCAGCAGCTTAGGGGCAACGATGAACACTGAAGCTTTCTTT. This gives the protein CASSLGATMNTEAFF.

The rearrangement joins TRBV19 to TRBJ1-2; perhaps TRBD1 as D (5 bases). The length of the CDR3 is 12 residues. The V and J ends lost 7 bases and 7 bases respectively, with 13 bases between them. Germline V gene lookup returns CDR1 LNHDA and CDR2 SQIVND (reference sequence). This chain's CDR3 is CASNSNRFGYTF. The CDR3 coding sequence is TGTGCCAGTAATTCAAACAGGTTTGGCTACACCTTC. The whole variable domain, remainder taken from reference TRBV19 and TRBJ1-2, is DGGITQSPKYLFRKEGQNVTLSCEQNLNHDAMYWYRQDPGQGLRLIYYSQIVNDFQKGDIAEGYSVSREKKESFPLTVTSAQKNPTAFYLCASNSNRFGYTFGSGTRLTVV.

This chain uses TRBV6-8 with TRBJ1-6; 7 bases are shared with TRBD1. Trimming at V came to 8 bases and at J to 8 bases, leaving 6 bases not matched to a gene. CDR3 size: 13 residues. Germline CDR1 MNHGY, CDR2 SAAAGT. CDR3 protein: CASLRGKDSPLHF. As DNA, the CDR3 is TGTGCCAGCCTCAGGGGGAAAGATTCACCCCTCCACTTT.

This clone has a single count. The chain employs TRBV7-6 and TRBJ1-6; D perhaps matches TRBD1 (5 bases). The germline V gene has CDR1 SGHVS and CDR2 FNYEAQ. V was clipped by 5 bases and J by 9 bases, with 14 bases between them. The CDR3 covers 14 residues. As DNA, the CDR3 is TGTGCCAGCAGCCAGGGTCAGCCAAGTTCACCCCTCCACTTT. This gives the protein CASSQGQPSSPLHF.